Below are 25 T cell receptor beta chains sequenced from a single sample in a study of OX40 agonist ivuxolimab in advanced cancers. Sequenced by immunoSEQ multiplex PCR; TCRdb stores in-frame clones only, minus some. The table has about 52,000 clones, over 80% seen once; the top ten hold roughly 12%. Source: CD4+ or CD8+ T cells sorted from blood, taken in a trial of the OX40 agonist ivuxolimab. The origin of the receptors is an adult with an advanced solid tumor such as melanoma, head and neck, liver or kidney cancer.

V usage is TRBV2 and J usage is TRBJ2-1, with D uncertain. Germline V gene data show CDR1 as SNHLY and CDR2 as FYNNEI. The germline V and J ends were trimmed by 9 bases and 8 bases, with 8 bases remaining between them. The CDR3 spans 10 residues. In nucleotides, the CDR3 is TGTGCCAGTTATTCATATGAGCAGTTCTTC. Translation gives CASYSYEQFF.

The chain joins TRBV27 to TRBJ1-5; maybe TRBD1 (6 bases). Per the germline V gene, CDR1 is MNHEY and CDR2 is SMNVEV (reference sequence). Trimming took off 6 bases at V and 0 bases at J, with 15 bases between the two ends. The CDR3 covers 16 residues. The CDR3 spells CASRGLVGASNQPQHF. In nucleotides, the CDR3 is TGTGCCAGCAGGGGGCTGGTGGGGGCTAGCAATCAGCCCCAGCATTTT.

This clone was seen a few times. V and J are TRBV5-1 and TRBJ1-2; TRBD1 matches 8 bases. CDR1 is SGHRS and CDR2 is YFSETQ in the germline V gene. V lost 1 base to trimming and J lost 6 bases; unmatched junction nucleotides: 8. The CDR3 contains 15 residues. The CDR3 protein is CASSLTTTGVNGYTF. The CDR3, as DNA: TGCGCCAGCAGCTTGACCACGACAGGGGTCAATGGCTACACCTTC.

The genes are TRBV5-1 and TRBJ2-2, with TRBD2 identical over 7 bases. The germline V gene encodes CDR1 SGHRS and CDR2 YFSETQ. The CDR3 runs to 16 residues. Germline trimming cut 5 bases from V and 1 base from J; bases unmatched to any gene: 8. CDR3 sequence reads: CASRPTLAVNTGELFF. The DNA for the CDR3 is TGCGCCAGCAGGCCGACCCTAGCGGTGAACACCGGGGAGCTGTTTTTT.

The chain carries TRBV7-2 and TRBJ2-7; tentatively, D is TRBD1 or TRBD2 (5 bases each). Germline V gene sequence: CDR1 SGHTA, CDR2 FQGNSA. V was cut by 5 bases and J by 1 base, with 9 bases left in between. This CDR3 spans 13 amino acids. The CDR3 reads CASSTGTSYEQYF. The CDR3, as DNA: TGTGCCAGCAGCACCGGGACGTCCTACGAGCAGTACTTC.

Written as DNA, the CDR3 is TGCGCCAGCAACGAAAGCTCTGGGGCCAACGTCCTGACTTTC. This translates into CASNESSGANVLTF. This chain joins TRBV4-3 and TRBJ2-6; D remains unclear. The V gene's germline CDR1 is LGHNA and CDR2 YSLEER. This CDR3 is 14 amino acids long. V lost 7 bases to trimming and J lost 0 bases, with 7 bases between them.

The chain couples TRBV5-1 to TRBJ2-7; D gene ambiguous. V lost 3 bases and J lost 4, with 14 bases in between. Germline values: CDR1 SGHRS, CDR2 YFSETQ. There are 14 residues in the CDR3. The CDR3 reads CASSWGGDTYEQYV. The CDR3 DNA follows: TGCGCCAGCAGCTGGGGTGGAGACACTTACGAGCAGTACGTC.

In its sample, this clone was seen a few times. The CDR3 here is CASSPRTGDEQYF. The DNA of the CDR3 is TGTGCCAGCAGCCCCAGGACGGGCGACGAGCAGTACTTC. This chain links TRBV7-2 with TRBJ2-7; D is uncertain. Looked up from germline, CDR1 is SGHTA and CDR2 is FQGNSA. V dropped 5 bases and J dropped 5 bases, with 13 bases sitting between them. This CDR3 has 13 residues.

This chain joins TRBV5-1 and TRBJ1-1; D gene ambiguous. Between the trimmed V and J ends, which lost 0 bases and 1 base, there was a span of 10 bases. Germline loops: CDR1 SGHRS, CDR2 YFSETQ. The CDR3 consists of 15 residues. The CDR3 sequence is CASSLGSDPNTEAFF. The CDR3 bases are TGCGCCAGCAGCTTGGGTTCGGATCCGAACACTGAAGCTTTCTTT.

The V gene is TRBV5-1, the J gene TRBJ1-1, with D possibly being TRBD1 (5 bases). V was shortened by 0 bases and J by 4 bases, with 7 bases between the two germline ends. The CDR3 consists of 13 residues. CDR1 SGHRS and CDR2 YFSETQ come from the germline V gene. The CDR3 here is CASSLGGFTEAFF. Written as DNA, the CDR3 is TGCGCCAGCAGCTTGGGGGGCTTCACTGAAGCTTTCTTT.

V usage is TRBV5-4 and J usage is TRBJ1-2; 9 nucleotides align to TRBD1. Germline loops: CDR1 SGHNT, CDR2 YYREEE (reference sequence). V lost 3 bases and J lost 5; bases outside the gene matches: 2. CDR3 size: 13 residues. The CDR3 sequence is CASSSGQGYGYTF. The CDR3 DNA is TGTGCCAGCAGCTCGGGACAGGGTTATGGCTACACCTTC.

V gene TRBV4-3 combines with J gene TRBJ2-7; 8 nucleotides match TRBD1. The CDR3 has 14 amino acids. CDR1 LGHNA and CDR2 YSLEER come from the germline V gene. With 3 bases clipped from V and 3 bases from J, the junction kept 4 bases outside the gene matches. The CDR3 DNA reads TGCGCCAGCAGCCAGCAGACAGGGGACTACGAGCAGTACTTC. This sequence encodes CASSQQTGDYEQYF.

The chain links TRBV2 to TRBJ1-1; D might be TRBD1 (6 bases). The V end lost 6 bases, the J end lost 3 bases, and 14 bases lay between the germline ends. CDR1 is SNHLY and CDR2 is FYNNEI in the germline V gene. This CDR3 is 14 amino acids long. Written as DNA, the CDR3 is TGTGCCAGCAGCCTAAACCAGGGGTACACTGAAGCTTTCTTT. Translated: CASSLNQGYTEAFF.

This clone was seen more than once but under ten times. The rearrangement links TRBV6-7 to TRBJ1-5; no clear D. TRBV6-7 is flagged as an ORF with uncertain function. Trimming stripped 5 bases from V and 7 bases from J, with 12 bases between. The CDR3 has 13 residues. DNA for the CDR3: TGTGCCAGCAGTGAGGCGCGAGAACAGCCCCAGCATTTT. Its translation is CASSEAREQPQHF.

The V call is TRBV10-3, the J call TRBJ2-2; 11 bases agree with TRBD2. V gave up 6 bases and J gave up 0 bases; unmatched junction bases: 3. CDR1 and CDR2 from the germline V gene are ENHRY and SYGVKD. This CDR3 region has 16 residues. The CDR3 sequence is CAISRLAGPNTGELFF. The CDR3 coding sequence is TGTGCCATCAGCCGACTAGCGGGGCCGAACACCGGGGAGCTGTTTTTT.

J is TRBJ2-1 and V is TRBV6-5; possibly TRBD2 for D (5 bases). The CDR3 runs 16 residues. V lost 0 bases, J lost 2 bases, and 11 bases lay in between. Per germline, CDR1 MNHEY and CDR2 SVGAGI. The CDR3 coding sequence is TGTGCCAGCAGTTACTCAAGGCTAGCCCCCTACAATGAGCAGTTCTTC. Protein: CASSYSRLAPYNEQFF.

This clone was detected only a few times. The chain uses TRBV10-3 and TRBJ1-5, with D uncertain. The length of the CDR3 is 13 residues. CDR1 and CDR2 from the germline V gene are ENHRY and SYGVKD. Deletions cut 4 bases from V and 5 bases from J, with 9 bases between. CDR3 loop: CAISGEGHQPQHF. The CDR3 DNA is TGTGCCATCAGTGGGGAGGGTCATCAGCCCCAGCATTTT.

The J gene is TRBJ2-2, the V gene TRBV18; TRBD2 aligns across 10 bases. The V segment lost 3 bases and the J segment 4 bases; nucleotides outside the gene matches: 8. CDR1 is KGHSH, CDR2 LQKENI, per germline. This CDR3 region has 17 residues. CDR3 protein: CASSPPSGGGFTGELFF. The CDR3 DNA reads TGTGCCAGCTCACCCCCTAGCGGGGGAGGATTCACCGGGGAGCTGTTTTTT.

The V call is TRBV19, the J call TRBJ2-3; D is unresolved. V was trimmed by 1 base and J by 0 bases, leaving 8 bases between them. From germline, CDR1 is LNHDA and CDR2 SQIVND (reference sequence). This CDR3 region has 15 residues. For the CDR3, the DNA is TGTGCCAGTAGTATAGGAAGGGTTAGCACAGATACGCAGTATTTT. This translates into CASSIGRVSTDTQYF.

The chain couples TRBV9 to TRBJ2-4; TRBD1 aligns across 8 bases. The CDR3 has 16 amino acids. Germline V gene lookup returns CDR1 SGDLS and CDR2 YYNGEE. Trimming cost V 0 bases and J 6 bases; bases outside gene matches: 8. The CDR3 region has the DNA TGTGCCAGCAGCGTAGGTTCAGGGGGCCTGGGAAACATTCAGTACTTC. It codes for CASSVGSGGLGNIQYF.

This clone was counted a few times. V is TRBV19 and J is TRBJ1-5; D possibly corresponds to TRBD1 (5 bases). The germline V gene encodes CDR1 LNHDA and CDR2 SQIVND (reference sequence). V lost 11 bases and J lost 4, with 15 bases in between. The CDR3 is 13 amino acids. CDR3 coding DNA: TGTGCCGGGTCCGGGACGAGAAATCAGCCCCAGCATTTT. Protein product: CAGSGTRNQPQHF.

In DNA, the CDR3 is TGTGCCAGCAGCTCAAGGGGGGATCCCGGGCAGTACTTC. It codes for CASSSRGDPGQYF. The chain recombines TRBV6-1 with TRBJ2-7; D may correspond to TRBD1 or TRBD2 (6 bases each). The CDR3 has 13 amino acids. The ends were cut back, 6 bases at V and 9 bases at J, with 18 bases in the middle. Germline V gives CDR1 MNHNS, CDR2 SASEGT.

V and J are TRBV23-1 and TRBJ2-1; either TRBD1 or TRBD2 may supply D (5 bases each). TRBV23-1 is reported as an ORF; its role is uncertain. The CDR3 covers 17 residues. V dropped 4 bases and J dropped 1 base, with 17 bases sitting between them. CDR3 amino acids: CASSRGSQGESYNEQFF. CDR3 DNA: TGCGCCAGCAGTCGGGGCTCCCAGGGAGAATCCTACAATGAGCAGTTCTTC.

The chain employs TRBV15 and TRBJ2-5; 8 nucleotides match TRBD2. This CDR3 is 14 amino acids long. V shed 5 bases and J 5 bases; nucleotides not matched to a gene: 7. The V gene's germline CDR1 is LNHNV and CDR2 YYDKDF (reference sequence). CDR3 sequence reads: CATSVGGVEETQYF. In nucleotides, the CDR3 is TGTGCCACCAGCGTCGGGGGGGTGGAGGAGACCCAGTACTTC.

The genes are TRBV11-2 and TRBJ2-5, with TRBD2 identical over 10 bases. Germline V gene lookup returns CDR1 SGHAT and CDR2 FQNNGV. There are 15 residues in the CDR3. The junction had 2 bases not matched to a gene; V was cut back by 3 bases and J by 1 base. Written as DNA, the CDR3 is TGTGCCAGCAGCTTCAGACTAGCGGGCCAAGAGACCCAGTACTTC. Residues: CASSFRLAGQETQYF.